Listed below are T cell receptor beta chains from one sample, sequenced in a study of CXCR3-negative and CXCR3-positive naive CD8 T cells. No DNA is given; TCRdb re-called the 5' RACE reads and lists each CDR3 protein once. The sample includes 50,000 to 75,000 distinct CDR3 sequences. Sequencing was performed on naive CXCR3- CD8+ T cells from blood. Source of these receptors: a human donor in good health. Some clones in this sample may be carry-over from other donors' samples. Each CDR3 is given with its conserved first and last residue. Each record gives: V gene, J gene, CDR3 protein.

V: TRBV4-2
J: TRBJ2-7
CDR3: CASSQERGVHSYEQYF

V: TRBV14
J: TRBJ1-2
CDR3: CASSQELGGGPNGYTF

V: TRBV15
J: TRBJ1-2
CDR3: CATSTDRNVGYGYTF

V: TRBV2
J: TRBJ1-5
CDR3: CASSEKSVAWGNQPQHF

V: TRBV6-6
J: TRBJ2-5
CDR3: CASSPGETQYF

V: TRBV29-1
J: TRBJ1-1
CDR3: CSAGQGPTEAFF

V: TRBV28
J: TRBJ2-7
CDR3: CASSPGQGVNEQYF

V: TRBV5-5
J: TRBJ2-2
CDR3: CASSLGSGTPRTGELFF

V: TRBV29-1
J: TRBJ2-2
CDR3: CSVAVGGVTGELFF

V: TRBV7-9
J: TRBJ2-7
CDR3: CASSLASQGSYEQYF

V: TRBV18
J: TRBJ2-3
CDR3: CASSPPGGSAKPRVTDTQYF

V: TRBV7-6
J: TRBJ1-4
CDR3: CASRTSLGGHNEKLFF

V: TRBV7-9
J: TRBJ1-1
CDR3: CASSLVGMQAFF

V: TRBV19
J: TRBJ2-2
CDR3: CASSVGTANTGELFF

V: TRBV6-6
J: TRBJ2-6
CDR3: CASKTGGLSGANVLTF

V: TRBV7-2
J: TRBJ2-7
CDR3: CASSPRGYTYEQYF

V: TRBV29-1
J: TRBJ2-3
CDR3: CSVGPGGALDTQYF

V: TRBV12-3/TRBV12-4
J: TRBJ2-1
CDR3: CASSFFGSGYNEQFF

V: TRBV20-1
J: TRBJ2-2
CDR3: CSASGGANTGELFF

V: TRBV9
J: TRBJ1-2
CDR3: CASSETGVPNYGYTF

V: TRBV20-1
J: TRBJ2-7
CDR3: CSALPPRSSYEQYF

V: TRBV7-2
J: TRBJ1-4
CDR3: CASTQWRDDPNEKLFF

V: TRBV6-2/TRBV6-3
J: TRBJ2-1
CDR3: CASSYSGHRSSYNEQFF

V: TRBV5-6
J: TRBJ2-7
CDR3: CASISGTGGYEQYF

V: TRBV7-3
J: TRBJ2-1
CDR3: CASSSHPLAGSYNEQFF

V: TRBV25-1
J: TRBJ2-2
CDR3: CASSPYVTGELFF

V: TRBV6-6
J: TRBJ2-7
CDR3: CASSSNYEQYF

V: TRBV2
J: TRBJ2-3
CDR3: CASSAAQGEPNTQYF

V: TRBV28
J: TRBJ2-5
CDR3: CASPIVGQLQETQYF

V: TRBV7-9
J: TRBJ2-1
CDR3: CASTSQLAGDEQFF

V: TRBV6-2/TRBV6-3
J: TRBJ2-5
CDR3: CASYHPSGEETQYF

V: TRBV29-1
J: TRBJ2-3
CDR3: CSVEDLHTDTQYF

V: TRBV5-5
J: TRBJ2-3
CDR3: CASSLVAGGATDTQYF

V: TRBV7-9
J: TRBJ2-5
CDR3: CASSNGVAGVETQYF

V: TRBV29-1
J: TRBJ2-2
CDR3: CSVGGPGENTGELFF

V: TRBV27
J: TRBJ2-7
CDR3: CASSSKGFAYEQYF

V: TRBV28
J: TRBJ2-4
CDR3: CASSFPTNDIQYF

V: TRBV6-5
J: TRBJ1-1
CDR3: CASSAGTEYFEAFF

V: TRBV19
J: TRBJ2-1
CDR3: CASSPQTGITGFYNEQFF